Following are 28 T cell receptor beta chains from one sample sequenced in a study of cytomegalovirus exposure and HLA in healthy donors. Primers: 60 Vbeta forward and 13 Jbeta reverse. Profiling relied on immunoSEQ multiplex PCR, and the TCRdb table lists in-frame clones only, not all of them. The sample comprises 140,000 or so clones, roughly 80% of which are singletons, and around 4.5% rests with the top ten. The source material was PBMCs. These receptors originate from a woman in her forties in good health and CMV-seropositive.

The V and J genes are TRBV27 and TRBJ2-1, with D tentatively TRBD2 (6 bases). Germline loops: CDR1 MNHEY, CDR2 SMNVEV (reference sequence). The CDR3 runs 14 residues. Deletions cut 2 bases from V and 3 bases from J, with 8 bases between. Here the CDR3 DNA reads TGTGCCAGCAGTTTAAGGGGACTCTACAATGAGCAGTTCTTC. Protein: CASSLRGLYNEQFF.

V usage is TRBV11-2 and J usage is TRBJ2-4, with no clear D. The germline V gene has CDR1 SGHAT and CDR2 FQNNGV. V lost 1 base and J lost 2, with 9 bases in between. The CDR3 consists of 15 residues. CDR3 nucleotides: TGTGCCAGCAGCTTAGCCTTGTTTTCCAAAAACATTCAGTACTTC. Its protein is CASSLALFSKNIQYF.

J is TRBJ2-1 and V is TRBV6-6; the D gene is possibly TRBD2 (5 bases). Germline values: CDR1 MNHNY, CDR2 SVGAGI (reference sequence). The CDR3 loop spans 14 amino acids. Trimming removed 7 bases from V and 1 base from J, with 11 bases in between. CDR3 protein: CASNLRESYNEQFF. DNA for the CDR3: TGTGCCAGCAACCTACGGGAATCCTACAATGAGCAGTTCTTC.

The rearrangement uses TRBV7-3 and TRBJ2-3; 10 bases agree with TRBD2. The CDR3 has 15 amino acids. The germline CDR1 and CDR2 sequences are SGHTA and FQGTGA. Trimming removed 5 bases from V and 6 bases from J; junction bases left unmatched: 8. This CDR3 reads CASSVTSGAMDTQYF. For the CDR3, the DNA is TGTGCCAGCAGCGTTACTAGCGGGGCTATGGATACGCAGTATTTT.

The chain combines TRBV11-2 with TRBJ2-5, with TRBD1 identical over 10 bases. The J segment lost 3 bases and the V segment lost 4 bases, leaving 2 bases of the junction unmatched. The germline V gene has CDR1 SGHAT and CDR2 FQNNGV. The CDR3 covers 14 residues. The CDR3 region has the DNA TGTGCCAGCAGCTCGACAGGGGGCAAAGAGACCCAGTACTTC. It encodes CASSSTGGKETQYF. The complete variable domain, with remaining parts taken from reference TRBV11-2 and TRBJ2-5, reads EAGVAQSPRYKIIEKRQSVAFWCNPISGHATLYWYQQILGQGPKLLIQFQNNGVVDDSQLPKDRFSAERLKGVDSTLKIQPAKLEDSAVYLCASSSTGGKETQYFGPGTRLLVL.

V gene TRBV5-1 combines with J gene TRBJ2-3, with D tentatively TRBD2 (5 bases). In germline, CDR1 is SGHRS, CDR2 YFSETQ. The V and J ends lost 0 bases and 4 bases respectively, with 9 bases between them. This CDR3 comprises 14 residues. CDR3 loop: CASSLGVRADTQYF. CDR3 nucleotides: TGCGCCAGCAGCTTGGGGGTGCGGGCAGATACGCAGTATTTT.

The CDR3 protein is CASSRQGNNEQFF. The CDR3 coding sequence is TGTGCCAGCAGCCGACAGGGGAACAATGAGCAGTTCTTC. The chain uses TRBV2 and TRBJ2-1; the match to TRBD1 covers 8 bases. The V gene end was trimmed by 6 bases and the J gene end by 5 bases; junction bases not matched to a gene: 3. The CDR3 has 13 amino acids. CDR1 and CDR2 (germline): SNHLY, FYNNEI.

The chain has TRBV6-1 and TRBJ2-2; 7 bases line up with TRBD1. CDR3 length equals 15 residues. The V gene end was trimmed by 4 bases and the J gene end by 7 bases; junction bases not matched to a gene: 9. Germline V lookup: CDR1 MNHNS, CDR2 SASEGT. CDR3: CASSGSYPGGGELFF. CDR3 sequence (DNA): TGTGCCAGCAGTGGTTCCTACCCAGGGGGCGGGGAGCTGTTTTTT.

There are a few counts of this clone. The V call is TRBV5-1, the J call TRBJ1-4; 8 bases agree with TRBD1. The CDR3 spans 15 residues. Per germline, CDR1 SGHRS and CDR2 YFSETQ. J was trimmed by 6 bases and V by 2 bases; bases with no gene match: 6. The CDR3 region has the DNA TGCGCCAGCAGCTTCGGCGACAGGGGAGATGAAAAACTGTTTTTT. Translated, it gives CASSFGDRGDEKLFF.

V gene TRBV7-2 combines with J gene TRBJ1-2, with 11 bases that match TRBD1. In germline, CDR1 is SGHTA, CDR2 FQGNSA. V lost 4 bases and J lost 4; bases outside the gene matches: 5. This CDR3 spans 15 amino acids. The CDR3 sequence: CASSSGTGGSYGYTF. The CDR3 nucleotides read TGTGCCAGCAGCTCCGGGACAGGGGGTAGCTATGGCTACACCTTC.

This chain's CDR3 is CASSRDRVLDTQYF. In DNA form, the CDR3 reads TGTGCCAGCAGTCGAGACAGGGTATTGGATACGCAGTATTTT. This rearrangement joins TRBV6-1 to TRBJ2-3; 7 bases agree with TRBD1. The ends lost 5 bases at V and 6 bases at J; junction bases unmatched: 8. CDR3 length: 14 amino acids. CDR1 and CDR2 from the germline V gene are MNHNS and SASEGT.

V is TRBV9 and J is TRBJ1-4, with a possible D match to TRBD1 (6 bases). V lost 0 bases to trimming and J lost 6 bases, with 12 bases between them. The length of the CDR3 is 15 residues. Germline loops: CDR1 SGDLS, CDR2 YYNGEE. CDR3 protein: CASSVAGDLDEKLFF. The CDR3, as DNA: TGTGCCAGCAGCGTAGCAGGGGACCTGGATGAAAAACTGTTTTTT.

The chain carries TRBV5-6 and TRBJ1-4, with D uncertain. Germline values: CDR1 SGHDT, CDR2 YYEEEE. V dropped 5 bases and J dropped 8 bases, with 16 bases sitting between them. The CDR3 runs to 14 residues. DNA for the CDR3: TGTGCCAGCAGTTCTTCCCCCCCAGTCGAAAAACTGTTTTTT. Its translation is CASSSSPPVEKLFF.

This clone was observed once. CDR3 loop: CASSVASGDYGYTF. CDR3 DNA: TGTGCCAGCAGCGTAGCCTCAGGGGACTATGGCTACACCTTC. The chain uses TRBV9 and TRBJ1-2, with D possibly TRBD1 on 6 matching bases. Per the germline V gene, CDR1 is SGDLS and CDR2 is YYNGEE. The CDR3 totals 14 residues. V was trimmed by 0 bases and J by 3 bases, leaving 9 bases between them.

This clone showed up just a few times. The chain has TRBV6-5 and TRBJ1-1; no clear D. This CDR3 is 12 amino acids long. Per the germline V gene, CDR1 is MNHEY and CDR2 is SVGAGI. The ends were cut back, 5 bases at V and 4 bases at J, with 8 bases in the middle. In DNA, the CDR3 is TGTGCCAGCAGTCCAAGCGGCACTGAAGCTTTCTTT. It specifies CASSPSGTEAFF.

This chain uses TRBV28 with TRBJ1-1; possibly TRBD1 for D (5 bases). Germline V lookup: CDR1 MDHEN, CDR2 SYDVKM. With 4 bases removed from V and 4 bases from J, the gap between germline ends came to 13 bases. The CDR3 has 14 amino acids. The CDR3 is CASSSNGHTTEAFF. CDR3 in DNA: TGTGCCAGCAGTTCCAATGGACACACCACTGAAGCTTTCTTT.

The chain joins TRBV5-8 to TRBJ2-3; D perhaps matches TRBD2 (6 bases). Looked up from germline, CDR1 is SGHTS and CDR2 is YDEGEE. This CDR3 is 15 amino acids long. Trimming removed 4 bases from V and 0 bases from J, with 12 bases in between. This CDR3 is CASSPEGRSTDTQYF. The DNA of the CDR3 is TGTGCCAGCAGCCCGGAGGGGCGTAGCACAGATACGCAGTATTTT.

The chain employs TRBV2 and TRBJ1-6; 7 bases match TRBD1. This CDR3 has 13 residues. In germline, CDR1 is SNHLY, CDR2 FYNNEI. With V trimmed by 6 bases and J by 8 bases, 4 bases remained unmatched. Here the CDR3 DNA reads TGTGCCAGCAGCGTTGACAGGGATTCACCCCTCCACTTT. Its translation is CASSVDRDSPLHF.

The gene calls are TRBV19 and TRBJ1-2, with D tentatively TRBD1 (5 bases). Germline values: CDR1 LNHDA, CDR2 SQIVND (reference sequence). Trimming cost V 10 bases and J 4 bases, with 16 bases left between them. There are 13 residues in the CDR3. For the CDR3, the DNA is TGTGCCACTTCCAAGGGGAGGGCCTATGGCTACACCTTC. Translated, it gives CATSKGRAYGYTF. The variable domain in full, completed from reference TRBV19 and TRBJ1-2, reads DGGITQSPKYLFRKEGQNVTLSCEQNLNHDAMYWYRQDPGQGLRLIYYSQIVNDFQKGDIAEGYSVSREKKESFPLTVTSAQKNPTAFYLCATSKGRAYGYTFGSGTRLTVV.

CDR3 region: CATQTGVDSTDTQYF. For the CDR3, the DNA is TGTGCCACCCAAACAGGGGTAGATAGCACAGATACGCAGTATTTT. The V call is TRBV2, the J call TRBJ2-3; 7 bases agree with TRBD1. V gave up 10 bases and J gave up 0 bases; unmatched junction bases: 10. This CDR3 is 15 amino acids long. Germline CDR1 reads SNHLY; CDR2 reads FYNNEI.

The V gene is TRBV5-4, the J gene TRBJ1-4; D remains ambiguous. The germline CDR1 and CDR2 sequences are SGHNT and YYREEE (reference sequence). Trimming took 0 bases from V and 5 from J, leaving 8 bases between them. The CDR3 is made up of 14 amino acids. CDR3 protein: CASSLGNENEKLFF. In DNA, the CDR3 is TGTGCCAGCAGCTTGGGCAATGAGAATGAAAAACTGTTTTTT.

V usage is TRBV10-3 and J usage is TRBJ2-5; 7 positions agree with TRBD1. CDR3 length equals 13 residues. Trimming took 4 bases from V and 2 from J; bases not matched to a gene: 1. Germline-derived CDR1 and CDR2 are ENHRY and SYGVKD. CDR3 loop: CAISGTGQETQYF. For the CDR3, the DNA is TGTGCCATCAGTGGGACAGGTCAAGAGACCCAGTACTTC.

The chain joins TRBV28 to TRBJ2-5; 7 nucleotides line up with TRBD1. The CDR3 runs to 14 residues. Germline V gives CDR1 MDHEN, CDR2 SYDVKM. V lost 6 bases to trimming and J lost 1 base; unmatched junction nucleotides: 5. This CDR3 is CASSDRVTQETQYF. In DNA form, the CDR3 reads TGTGCCAGCAGCGACAGGGTAACCCAAGAGACCCAGTACTTC.

CDR3 in DNA: TGTGCCAGTAGTCCGGGACAGAGCACCGGGGAGCTGTTTTTT. It yields the protein CASSPGQSTGELFF. The V gene is TRBV19, the J gene TRBJ2-2; 7 bases line up with TRBD1. Germline trimming cut 5 bases from V and 4 bases from J; bases unmatched to any gene: 4. Per the germline V gene, CDR1 is LNHDA and CDR2 is SQIVND (reference sequence). This CDR3 comprises 14 residues.

The chain combines TRBV9 with TRBJ1-6; no firm D call. Trimming took 0 bases from V and 5 from J, leaving 9 bases between them. The CDR3 sequence is 15 residues long. Per germline, CDR1 SGDLS and CDR2 YYNGEE. The CDR3 sequence is CASSVDGIDNSPLHF. The CDR3 bases are TGTGCCAGCAGCGTAGATGGCATCGATAATTCACCCCTCCACTTT.

This clone has only a few counts. This chain joins TRBV5-4 and TRBJ1-1, with 9 bases aligning to TRBD1. With V trimmed by 2 bases and J by 0 bases, 5 bases remained unmatched. Germline CDR1 SGHNT, CDR2 YYREEE (reference sequence). The CDR3 length is 16 residues. CDR3 sequence (DNA): TGTGCCAGCAGCTTCCGGGACAGGGTTCTGAACACTGAAGCTTTCTTT. It codes for CASSFRDRVLNTEAFF.

This clone appeared a single time. The chain links TRBV6-1 to TRBJ2-1; the match to TRBD2 covers 11 bases. V shed 4 bases and J 0 bases; nucleotides not matched to a gene: 11. Looked up from germline, CDR1 is MNHNS and CDR2 is SASEGT. The CDR3 runs 19 residues. CDR3 DNA: TGTGCCAGCAGTGCCAGAACTAGCGGGGGTTCTAGCTCCTACAATGAGCAGTTCTTC. Translating gives CASSARTSGGSSSYNEQFF.

This clone was seen a handful of times. The junction differs from germline at one of its ends, possibly a read error. The genes are TRBV2 and TRBJ1-1; D is possibly TRBD1 (6 bases). The CDR3 runs 15 residues. Germline V gives CDR1 SNHLY, CDR2 FYNNEI. The CDR3 DNA reads as TGTGCCCGCAGTGATGGGGAAGGGGGAACGACTGAAGCTTTCTTT. Translating gives CARSDGEGGTTEAFF.